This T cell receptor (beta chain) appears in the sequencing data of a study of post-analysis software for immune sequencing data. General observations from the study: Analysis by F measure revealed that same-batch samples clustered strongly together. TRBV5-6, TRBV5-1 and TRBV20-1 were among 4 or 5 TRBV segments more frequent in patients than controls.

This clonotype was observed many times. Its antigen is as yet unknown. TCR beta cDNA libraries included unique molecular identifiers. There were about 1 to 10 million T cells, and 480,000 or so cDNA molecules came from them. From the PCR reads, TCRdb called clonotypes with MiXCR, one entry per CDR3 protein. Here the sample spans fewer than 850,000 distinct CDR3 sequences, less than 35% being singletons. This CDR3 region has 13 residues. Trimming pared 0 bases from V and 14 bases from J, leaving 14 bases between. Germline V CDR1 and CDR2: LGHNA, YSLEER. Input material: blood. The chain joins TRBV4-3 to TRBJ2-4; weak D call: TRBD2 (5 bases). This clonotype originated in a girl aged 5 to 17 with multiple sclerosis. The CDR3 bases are TGCGCCAGCAGCCAAGATCGGAGGTCGTTGGAGTACTTC. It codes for CASSQDRRSLEYF.